A single sample gave rise to the 15 T cell receptor beta chains below, sequenced in a study of blood T cell repertoires in COVID-19. Clones were sequenced by immunoSEQ multiplex PCR, and TCRdb holds only the in-frame ones, with some missing. This sample has 220,000 or so clones, with approximately 82% found just once. Input material: peripheral blood. The receptor set was obtained from an elderly woman with acute or convalescent COVID-19.

This clone was observed a few times. This chain uses TRBV7-2 with TRBJ1-1; TRBD1 agrees at 8 bases. The CDR3 runs 16 residues. Germline lookup yields CDR1 SGHTA and CDR2 FQGNSA. V gave up 0 bases and J gave up 4 bases; unmatched junction bases: 7. CDR3 amino acids: CASSLAGQGAGTEAFF. CDR3 sequence (DNA): TGTGCCAGCAGCTTAGCAGGTCAGGGGGCTGGCACTGAAGCTTTCTTT.

The chain recombines TRBV3-1 (or the pseudogene TRBV3-2) with TRBJ1-1, with a possible D match to TRBD1 (5 bases). V was clipped by 1 base and J by 4 bases, with 10 bases between them. The CDR3 covers 14 residues. Germline loops: CDR1 LGHDT, CDR2 YNNKEL (reference sequence). Written as DNA, the CDR3 is TGTGCCAGCAGCCAAGTACAGGCTGCCACTGAAGCTTTCTTT. This encodes CASSQVQAATEAFF.

The chain couples TRBV5-8 to TRBJ2-2; D might be TRBD1 (6 bases). Germline CDR1 SGHTS, CDR2 YDEGEE. Trimming stripped 0 bases from V and 7 bases from J, with 10 bases between. The CDR3 runs to 14 residues. The CDR3 loop reads CASSLDRAYGELFF. CDR3 DNA: TGTGCCAGCAGCTTGGACAGGGCTTACGGGGAGCTGTTTTTT.

V and J are TRBV7-9 and TRBJ1-1, with 9 bases aligning to TRBD1. Germline CDR1 and CDR2: SEHNR and FQNEAQ (reference sequence). The V segment lost 3 bases and the J segment 6 bases; nucleotides outside the gene matches: 5. This CDR3 region has 14 residues. This CDR3 reads CASSFGTGSAEAFF. The CDR3 nucleotides read TGTGCCAGCAGCTTTGGGACAGGGTCGGCTGAAGCTTTCTTT. The whole variable domain, filled in from reference TRBV7-9 and TRBJ1-1, reads DTGVSQNPRHKITKRGQNVTFRCDPISEHNRLYWYRQTLGQGPEFLTYFQNEAQLEKSRLLSDRFSAERPKGSFSTLEIQRTEQGDSAMYLCASSFGTGSAEAFFGQGTRLTVV.

In this sample, this clone turned up once. The chain is built from TRBV4-1 and TRBJ1-4, with TRBD1 identical over 9 bases. Germline V gives CDR1 MGHRA, CDR2 YSYEKL. V shed 0 bases, J shed 3 bases, and the junction held 8 bases outside the gene matches. The CDR3 is 18 amino acids. The CDR3 nucleotides are TGCGCCAGCAGCCAAGATACAGGGGGCGCTTCCGCTAATGAAAAACTGTTTTTT. It translates to CASSQDTGGASANEKLFF.

The rearrangement links TRBV15 to TRBJ2-3; tentatively, D is TRBD2 (6 bases). The CDR3 loop spans 15 amino acids. Germline CDR1 reads LNHNV; CDR2 reads YYDKDF (reference sequence). V shed 0 bases and J shed 4 bases, with 11 bases lying between them. Here the CDR3 reads CATSREGGAADTQYF. The CDR3 bases are TGTGCCACCAGCAGAGAAGGCGGGGCGGCAGATACGCAGTATTTT.

This clone was picked up a small number of times. The genes are TRBV7-2 and TRBJ2-2; D remains unclear. Trimming removed 7 bases at V and 1 base at J, with 7 bases between. CDR3 size: 13 residues. CDR1 is SGHTA, CDR2 FQGNSA, per germline. The CDR3 sequence: CASMPRNTGELFF. As DNA, the CDR3 is TGTGCCAGCATGCCTAGGAACACCGGGGAGCTGTTTTTT. The full variable domain, rest sourced from reference TRBV7-2 and TRBJ2-2, is GAGVSQSPSNKVTEKGKDVELRCDPISGHTALYWYRQSLGQGLEFLIYFQGNSAPDKSGLPSDRFSAERTGGSVSTLTIQRTQQEDSAVYLCASMPRNTGELFFGEGSRLTVL.

Notes on this clone: The same CDR3 also results from other DNA sequences found in this sample. This sequence joins TRBV5-1 and TRBJ1-5; D is unresolved. V was clipped by 0 bases and J by 4 bases, with 8 bases between them. CDR1 is SGHRS and CDR2 is YFSETQ in the germline V gene. There are 14 residues in the CDR3. This CDR3 is CASSLDGLNQPQHF. The DNA for the CDR3 is TGCGCCAGCAGCTTGGACGGTTTAAATCAGCCCCAGCATTTT. Full variable domain (rest looked up from reference TRBV5-1 and TRBJ1-5): KAGVTQTPRYLIKTRGQQVTLSCSPISGHRSVSWYQQTPGQGLQFLFEYFSETQRNKGNFPGRFSGRQFSNSRSEMNVSTLELGDSALYLCASSLDGLNQPQHFGDGTRLSIL.

The genes are TRBV18 and TRBJ1-1; D not certain. V lost 0 bases and J lost 5, with 13 bases in between. The CDR3 is 15 amino acids. Germline assignment: CDR1 KGHSH and CDR2 LQKENI. The CDR3 spells CASSPPVNDGTEAFF. The CDR3 bases are TGTGCCAGCTCACCACCTGTCAATGACGGGACTGAAGCTTTCTTT.

The chain employs TRBV19 and TRBJ1-5; 9 nucleotides align to TRBD1. The V gene end was trimmed by 1 base and the J gene end by 5 bases; junction bases not matched to a gene: 6. Germline V lookup: CDR1 LNHDA, CDR2 SQIVND (reference sequence). The CDR3 consists of 16 residues. The CDR3 region is CASSIVGDRVHQPQHF. CDR3 nucleotide sequence: TGTGCCAGTAGTATAGTTGGGGACAGGGTCCATCAGCCCCAGCATTTT.

J is TRBJ1-2 and V is TRBV28; D is undetermined. CDR3 length equals 14 residues. V gave up 5 bases and J gave up 1 base, with 11 bases separating them. Germline assignment: CDR1 MDHEN and CDR2 SYDVKM. CDR3 in amino acids: CASSQIQSNYGYTF. CDR3 DNA sequence: TGTGCCAGCAGTCAAATACAGAGTAACTATGGCTACACCTTC.

This chain connects TRBV6-5 to TRBJ2-7, with 8 positions matching TRBD2. V trimming: 11 bases; J trimming: 4 bases; junction bases outside the gene matches: 10. The CDR3 is 13 residues long. Germline lookup yields CDR1 MNHEY and CDR2 SVGAGI. CDR3 sequence: CALSWSGSYEQYF. The CDR3 bases are TGTGCCCTAAGTTGGAGCGGGAGTTACGAGCAGTACTTC.

This chain links TRBV11-2 with TRBJ1-3; D is possibly TRBD1 (5 bases). This CDR3 spans 16 amino acids. Germline CDR1 is SGHAT and CDR2 is FQNNGV. Trimming left V 5 bases short and J 0 bases short, with 14 bases between. The CDR3 nucleotides read TGTGCCAGCAGCCGACGGACAAAGAGCTCTGGAAACACCATATATTTT. Residues: CASSRRTKSSGNTIYF. Full variable domain (outside the CDR3, taken from reference TRBV11-2 and TRBJ1-3): EAGVAQSPRYKIIEKRQSVAFWCNPISGHATLYWYQQILGQGPKLLIQFQNNGVVDDSQLPKDRFSAERLKGVDSTLKIQPAKLEDSAVYLCASSRRTKSSGNTIYFGEGSWLTVV.

The genes are TRBV14 and TRBJ1-2; D gene ambiguous. The germline V gene encodes CDR1 SGHDN and CDR2 FVKESK. The CDR3 is 13 residues long. V gave up 4 bases and J gave up 10 bases, with 16 bases separating them. The CDR3 loop is CASSPFIGSDYTF. The DNA of the CDR3 is TGTGCCAGCAGCCCCTTCATTGGCAGTGACTACACCTTC.

The genes are TRBV7-9 and TRBJ2-1; the match to TRBD2 covers 8 bases. Germline V CDR1 and CDR2: SEHNR, FQNEAQ (reference sequence). V shed 3 bases and J 1 base; nucleotides not matched to a gene: 5. The CDR3 consists of 16 residues. The CDR3: CASSLRGGLSYNEQFF. CDR3 coding DNA: TGTGCCAGCAGCTTGCGCGGGGGGCTATCCTACAATGAGCAGTTCTTC.